This T cell receptor (beta chain) was identified during a study of blood T cell repertoires in COVID-19. The CDR3 extends over 13 amino acids. Looked up from germline, CDR1 is SGHAT and CDR2 is FQDESV (reference sequence). The ends were cut back, 5 bases at V and 8 bases at J, with 15 bases in the middle. Only in-frame clones appear in the TCRdb table, and some are missing; sequencing was by immunoSEQ multiplex PCR. Among 170,000 or so clones listed, more than 75% were seen once. This TCR was sampled from a man between 60 and 75 years old with COVID-19, enrolled during active disease. Sequences were obtained from peripheral blood. The chain links TRBV11-1 to TRBJ1-1; D is unclear. CDR3 sequence reads: CASSLTEKMEAFF. In nucleotides, the CDR3 is TGTGCCAGCAGCCTAACGGAGAAAATGGAAGCTTTCTTT. Full variable domain (rest looked up from reference TRBV11-1 and TRBJ1-1): EAEVAQSPRYKITEKSQAVAFWCDPISGHATLYWYRQILGQGPELLVQFQDESVVDDSQLPKDRFSAERLKGVDSTLKIQPAELGDSAMYLCASSLTEKMEAFFGQGTRLTVV.